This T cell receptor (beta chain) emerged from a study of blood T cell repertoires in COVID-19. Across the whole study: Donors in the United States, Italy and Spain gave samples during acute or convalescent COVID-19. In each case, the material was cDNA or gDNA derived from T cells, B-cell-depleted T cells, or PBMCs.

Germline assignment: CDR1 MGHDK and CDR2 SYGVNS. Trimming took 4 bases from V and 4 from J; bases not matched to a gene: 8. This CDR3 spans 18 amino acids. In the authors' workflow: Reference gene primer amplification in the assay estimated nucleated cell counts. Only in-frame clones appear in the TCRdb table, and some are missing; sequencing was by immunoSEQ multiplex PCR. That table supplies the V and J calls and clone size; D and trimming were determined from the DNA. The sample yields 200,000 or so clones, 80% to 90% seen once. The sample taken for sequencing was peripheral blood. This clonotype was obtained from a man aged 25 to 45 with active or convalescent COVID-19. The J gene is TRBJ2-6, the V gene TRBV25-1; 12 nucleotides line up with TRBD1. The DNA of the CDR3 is TGTGCCAGCAGTGTGACGGGACAGGGGGCTTACGGGGCCAACGTCCTGACTTTC. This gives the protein CASSVTGQGAYGANVLTF.